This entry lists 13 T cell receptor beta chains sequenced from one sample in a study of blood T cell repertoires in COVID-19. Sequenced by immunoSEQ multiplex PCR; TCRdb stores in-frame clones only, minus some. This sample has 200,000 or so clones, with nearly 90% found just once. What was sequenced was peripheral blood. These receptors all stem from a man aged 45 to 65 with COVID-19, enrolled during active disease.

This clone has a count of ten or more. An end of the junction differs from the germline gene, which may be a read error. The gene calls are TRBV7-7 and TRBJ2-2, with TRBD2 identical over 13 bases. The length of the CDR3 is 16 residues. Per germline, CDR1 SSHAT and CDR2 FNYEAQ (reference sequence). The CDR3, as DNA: TGTGCTAGCAGCCCACTAGCGGGAGGGCCTCAGTTGGAGCTGTTTTTT. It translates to CASSPLAGGPQLELFF.

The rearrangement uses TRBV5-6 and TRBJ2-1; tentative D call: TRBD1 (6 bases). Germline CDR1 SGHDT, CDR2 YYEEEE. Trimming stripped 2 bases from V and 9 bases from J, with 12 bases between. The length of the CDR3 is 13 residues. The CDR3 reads CASSFFVGGEQFF. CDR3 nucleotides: TGTGCCAGCAGCTTTTTCGTAGGGGGTGAGCAGTTCTTC.

CDR3 coding DNA: TGCGCCAGCAGCTCCATAAACAGGGGAGAGACCCAGTACTTC. This encodes CASSSINRGETQYF. The chain has TRBV5-1 and TRBJ2-5, with 7 bases fitting TRBD1. V was pared by 3 bases and J by 4 bases, with 6 bases of the junction left unmatched. From germline, CDR1 is SGHRS and CDR2 YFSETQ. The CDR3 has 14 amino acids.

CDR3 in amino acids: CASSVGPAGTEAFF. DNA of the CDR3: TGTGCCAGCAGCGTAGGTCCGGCGGGCACTGAAGCTTTCTTT. The V gene is TRBV9, the J gene TRBJ1-1, with unresolved D. Trimming took 0 bases from V and 4 from J, leaving 10 bases between them. The CDR3 sequence is 14 residues long. Per the germline V gene, CDR1 is SGDLS and CDR2 is YYNGEE.

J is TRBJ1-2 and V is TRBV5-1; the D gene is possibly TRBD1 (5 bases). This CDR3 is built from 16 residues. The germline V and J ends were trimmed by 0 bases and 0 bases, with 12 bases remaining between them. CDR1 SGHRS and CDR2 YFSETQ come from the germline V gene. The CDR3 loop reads CASSLASQTANYGYTF. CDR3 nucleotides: TGCGCCAGCAGCTTGGCTTCGCAGACAGCTAACTATGGCTACACCTTC.

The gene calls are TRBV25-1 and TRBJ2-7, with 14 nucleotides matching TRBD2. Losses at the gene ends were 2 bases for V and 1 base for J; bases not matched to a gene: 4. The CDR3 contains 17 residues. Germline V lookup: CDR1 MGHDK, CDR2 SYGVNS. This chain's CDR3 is CASSEGLAGGPSYEQYF. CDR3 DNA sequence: TGTGCCAGCAGTGAAGGACTAGCGGGAGGCCCTTCCTACGAGCAGTACTTC.

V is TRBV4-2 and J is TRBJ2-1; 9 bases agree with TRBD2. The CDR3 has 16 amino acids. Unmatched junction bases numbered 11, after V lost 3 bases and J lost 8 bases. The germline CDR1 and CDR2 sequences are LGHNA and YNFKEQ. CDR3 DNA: TGTGCCAGCAGCCAGGCTCGGCGGGGGGGCACCGATGAGCAGTTCTTC. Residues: CASSQARRGGTDEQFF.

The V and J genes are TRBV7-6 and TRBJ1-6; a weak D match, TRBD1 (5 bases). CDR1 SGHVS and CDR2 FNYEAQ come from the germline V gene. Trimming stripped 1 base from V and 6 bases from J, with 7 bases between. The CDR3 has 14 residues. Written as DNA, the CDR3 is TGTGCCAGCAGCTTAGGACAGACTAATTCACCCCTCCACTTT. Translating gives CASSLGQTNSPLHF.

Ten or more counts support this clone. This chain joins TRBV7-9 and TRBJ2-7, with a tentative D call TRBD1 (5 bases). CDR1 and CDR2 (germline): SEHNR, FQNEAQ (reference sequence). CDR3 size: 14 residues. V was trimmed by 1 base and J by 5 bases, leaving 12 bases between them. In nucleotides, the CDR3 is TGTGCCAGCAGCTTAGAAGACAGAAGCCACGAGCAGTACTTC. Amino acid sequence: CASSLEDRSHEQYF.

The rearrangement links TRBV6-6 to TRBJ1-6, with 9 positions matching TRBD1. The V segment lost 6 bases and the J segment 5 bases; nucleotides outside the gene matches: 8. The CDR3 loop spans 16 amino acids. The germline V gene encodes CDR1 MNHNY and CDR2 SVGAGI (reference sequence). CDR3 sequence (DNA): TGTGCCAGCAGCCTTAACCGGGACAGGGATAATTCACCCCTCCACTTT. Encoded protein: CASSLNRDRDNSPLHF.

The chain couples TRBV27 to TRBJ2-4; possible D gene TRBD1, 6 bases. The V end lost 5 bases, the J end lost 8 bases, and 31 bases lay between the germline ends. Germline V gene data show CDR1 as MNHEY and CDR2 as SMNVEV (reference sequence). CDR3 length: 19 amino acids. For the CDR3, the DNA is TGTGCCAGCAGTCGATCAGGGCCCAGGGGCCAATCGCAAGTAGACATTCAGTACTTC. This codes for CASSRSGPRGQSQVDIQYF.

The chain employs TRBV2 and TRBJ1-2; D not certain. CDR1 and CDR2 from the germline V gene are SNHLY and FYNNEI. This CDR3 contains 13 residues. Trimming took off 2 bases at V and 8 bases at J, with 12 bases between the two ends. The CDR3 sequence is CASSEFGGSGYTF. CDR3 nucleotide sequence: TGTGCCAGCAGTGAATTCGGCGGTTCCGGCTACACCTTC.

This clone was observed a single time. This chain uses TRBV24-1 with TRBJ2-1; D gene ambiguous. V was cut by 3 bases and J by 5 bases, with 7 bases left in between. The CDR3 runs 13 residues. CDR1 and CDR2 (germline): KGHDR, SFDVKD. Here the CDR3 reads CATSDGANNEQFF. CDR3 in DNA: TGTGCCACCAGTGATGGAGCTAACAATGAGCAGTTCTTC.